The 24 T cell receptor beta chains below were found in one sample sequenced in a study of tumor-infiltrating lymphocytes in primary liver carcinoma. They got blood RNA out of unsorted whole blood and also pulled out germline DNA. Making TCR beta cDNA involved around 500 ng total RNA and a constant-region primer. Three rounds of nested multiplex PCR with slightly modified ARM-PCR produced TCR beta libraries. Rounds one and two of PCR, each of about 10 cycles, were primed with TRBV1-TRBV30 forward primers and a C-beta reverse primer. In TCRdb, the multiplex PCR reads were re-called with MiXCR into one record per CDR3 protein. This table holds approximately 330,000 distinct CDR3 sequences, about 61% found once. Sequenced input: peripheral blood. Source of these receptors: a man aged 40-55 years with primary liver carcinoma and hepatitis B virus infection.

V gene TRBV11-3 combines with J gene TRBJ2-7; no clear D. The CDR3 is 14 residues long. V dropped 0 bases and J dropped 7 bases, with 13 bases sitting between them. Looked up from germline, CDR1 is SGHNT and CDR2 is YENEEA. This CDR3 reads CASSLDRSNNEQYF. DNA of the CDR3: TGTGCCAGCAGCTTAGATCGGTCCAACAATGAGCAGTACTTC.

Note on this clonotype: The junction and the germline gene differ at one end; a read error may be behind it. V gene TRBV11-2 combines with J gene TRBJ1-2; D unclear. Germline assignment: CDR1 SGHAT and CDR2 FQNNGV. This CDR3 spans 15 amino acids. DNA for the CDR3: TGTGCCATCAGCTTAGCTTGGCGGGCGGAGTATGGCTACACCTTC. Translated: CAISLAWRAEYGYTF.

With regard to this clonotype: A read error is likely, as this CDR3 ends without the conserved phenylalanine or tryptophan. The DNA is omitted, as the CDR3 cannot be located on it reliably, and the CDR3 follows TCRdb's listing. The chain carries TRBV10-3 and TRBJ1-2; whether TRBD1, the table's D call, matches the DNA was not checked. From germline, CDR1 is ENHRY and CDR2 SYGVKD. A total of 12 residues make up the CDR3, ends included. CDR3 sequence: CAIHRGNYGYTS.

About this clonotype itself: Given the absence of the conserved phenylalanine or tryptophan at the CDR3 end, a read error is likely. The rearrangement links TRBV12-3 or TRBV12-4 to TRBJ1-1; D may be TRBD1 (6 bases). Trimming removed 5 bases from V and 7 bases from J, with 11 bases in between. CDR3 length: 12 residues. The CDR3 protein is CASSRTVLEAFS. CDR3 sequence (DNA): TGTGCCAGCAGTAGGACAGTTCTTGAAGCTTTCTCT.

This sequence joins TRBV4-2 and TRBJ2-7; D possibly corresponds to TRBD1 (6 bases). Between the trimmed V and J ends, which lost 5 bases and 8 bases, there was a span of 16 bases. Germline V lookup: CDR1 LGHNA, CDR2 YNFKEQ. The CDR3 is made up of 13 amino acids. The CDR3 spells CASSARTVSKQYF. CDR3 DNA sequence: TGTGCCAGCAGCGCCCGGACAGTCAGCAAGCAGTACTTC.

Points on this clonotype: The junction shows a germline mismatch at one end, possibly a read error. The genes are TRBV12-3 or TRBV12-4 and TRBJ1-5, with TRBD1 matching 8 bases. The length of the CDR3 is 16 residues. In DNA, the CDR3 is TGTGTCAGCAGTTTATCCTCGACAGGGGTTAATCAGCCCCAGCATTTT. It translates to CVSSLSSTGVNQPQHF.

This clonotype was counted many times. V usage is TRBV29-1 and J usage is TRBJ2-7; D gene ambiguous. V lost 6 bases and J 8 bases, leaving 14 bases between the germline ends. The CDR3 has 11 residues. The germline gives CDR1 SQVTM, CDR2 ANQGSEA. The CDR3 nucleotides are TGCAGCGTAAACTTTAGTACGCAGCAGTACTTC. It specifies CSVNFSTQQYF.

The chain employs TRBV5-6 and TRBJ1-1; D gene ambiguous. Germline V gene data show CDR1 as SGHDT and CDR2 as YYEEEE. The CDR3 consists of 13 residues. Between the trimmed V and J ends, which lost 2 bases and 3 bases, there was a span of 8 bases. The CDR3 DNA reads as TGTGCCAGCAGCTTCCTAAGGGACACTGAAGCTTTCTTT. Translation: CASSFLRDTEAFF.

Remarks on this clonotype: Just one base apart from a much larger clone, this may be a read error. The chain links TRBV6-6 to TRBJ1-6, with 9 bases aligning to TRBD1. From germline, CDR1 is MNHNY and CDR2 SVGAGI (reference sequence). There are 15 residues in the CDR3. CDR3 in amino acids: CASSLGQGNVSALHF. The CDR3 nucleotides are TGTGCCAGCAGTCTCGGACAGGGGAATGTTTCAGCCCTCCACTTT.

Remarks on this clonotype: A junction end diverges from the germline sequence, so it may reflect a read error. The gene calls are TRBV11-2 and TRBJ2-3; D gene unclear. The CDR3 has 12 amino acids. Per the germline V gene, CDR1 is SGHAT and CDR2 is FQNNGV. This chain's CDR3 is CTSSLLADTRYF. CDR3 nucleotides: TGTACCAGCAGCTTATTGGCAGATACGCGGTATTTT.

The V call is TRBV5-1, the J call TRBJ2-1; 9 nucleotides align to TRBD2. V shed 0 bases, J shed 1 base, and the junction held 2 bases outside the gene matches. The CDR3 is 16 amino acids. In germline, CDR1 is SGHRS, CDR2 YFSETQ. The CDR3 nucleotides are TGCGCCAGCAGCTTGGAGACTAGCGGTTCCTACAATGAGCAGTTCTTC. This gives the protein CASSLETSGSYNEQFF.

This clonotype was counted once. One junction end disagrees with the germline gene, perhaps due to a read error. The J gene is TRBJ2-2, the V gene TRBV6-1, with TRBD1 matching 7 bases. The CDR3 extends over 17 amino acids. Germline V gene data show CDR1 as MNHNS and CDR2 as SASEGT. Here the CDR3 reads CASNPRRTGEWTGELFF. The CDR3, as DNA: TGTGCCAGCAATCCGAGGAGGACAGGAGAGTGGACCGGGGAGTTGTTTTTT.

A note on this clonotype: A read error may account for a junction end that differs from germline. The chain employs TRBV11-2 and TRBJ2-3, with a weak D call TRBD2 (5 bases). The CDR3 is 18 amino acids. CDR1 SGHAT and CDR2 FQNNGV come from the germline V gene. CDR3 in DNA: TGTGCCAGCAGCTTCCTAAAAAACGACGGGGTACGCACGGATACGCAGTATTTT. This encodes CASSFLKNDGVRTDTQYF.

This chain joins TRBV30 and TRBJ2-7, with D hard to call. Germline values: CDR1 GTSNPN, CDR2 SVGIG (reference sequence). The CDR3 runs to 15 residues. Trimming shortened V by 0 bases and J by 0 bases, and 12 bases separated the two germline ends. CDR3 in amino acids: CAWSVQRPVSYEQYF. The CDR3 coding sequence is TGTGCCTGGAGTGTACAAAGGCCAGTCTCCTACGAGCAGTACTTC.

Comment on this clonotype: An end of the junction differs from the germline gene, which may be a read error. The rearrangement uses TRBV5-5 and TRBJ2-3; the match to TRBD2 covers 8 bases. CDR1 SGHKS and CDR2 YYEKEE come from the germline V gene (reference sequence). This CDR3 contains 15 residues. The CDR3 nucleotides are TGTTCCAGCAGCGCCCCCAGCGGGAGCGCAGATACGCAGTATTTT. Translation gives CSSSAPSGSADTQYF.

In the case of this clonotype: Since a much larger clone is just one base distant, this may be a read error. This chain connects TRBV28 to TRBJ2-7; D tentatively reads TRBD1 or TRBD2 (5 bases each). The CDR3 spans 14 residues. V gave up 11 bases and J gave up 5 bases, with 22 bases separating them. In germline, CDR1 is MDHEN, CDR2 SYDVKM. Written as DNA, the CDR3 is TGTGCCGTCCGGAAGGGACGGGGAAGCCACGAGCAGTACTTC. This translates into CAVRKGRGSHEQYF.

For this clonotype: One junction end does not reproduce the germline sequence, and a read error may be involved. This rearrangement joins TRBV4-3 to TRBJ1-1, with TRBD1 matching over 7 bases. The germline V gene encodes CDR1 LGHNA and CDR2 YSLEER. This CDR3 has 14 amino acids. CDR3 in amino acids: CASSRQGTNTETFF. DNA of the CDR3: TGCGCCAGTAGCCGACAGGGAACCAACACTGAAACTTTCTTT.

This clonotype showed up just a few times. The DNA of the CDR3 is TGTGCCAGCAGTTACCCCGACAGGTCCCCTGGGAATGAGCAGTTCTTC. Residues: CASSYPDRSPGNEQFF. The V call is TRBV6-5, the J call TRBJ2-1; perhaps TRBD1 as D (6 bases). CDR1 is MNHEY and CDR2 is SVGAGI in the germline V gene. The V and J ends lost 2 bases and 7 bases respectively, with 18 bases between them. This CDR3 has 16 amino acids.

There are many counts of this clonotype. The gene calls are TRBV6-2 or TRBV6-3 and TRBJ2-2; D unclear. V was trimmed by 6 bases and J by 6 bases, leaving 11 bases between them. The CDR3 totals 13 residues. Germline V gene lookup returns CDR1 MNHEY and CDR2 SVGEGT. The CDR3 DNA follows: TGTGCCAGCAGCCAACGGTTGGCCGGGGAGCTGTTTTTT. Its translation: CASSQRLAGELFF.

Comment on this clonotype: This is likely a read error, given that the CDR3 carries no conserved phenylalanine or tryptophan at its end. The V gene is TRBV6-5, the J gene TRBJ1-4, with D possibly being TRBD1 (6 bases). There are 14 residues in the CDR3. Trimming took 5 bases from V and 4 from J, leaving 11 bases between them. Germline V gene lookup returns CDR1 MNHEY and CDR2 SVGAGI. For the CDR3, the DNA is TGTGCCAGCAGTCTGGGCAGGGGTAATGAAAAACTGTTTCTT. Protein: CASSLGRGNEKLFL.

Comment on this clonotype: At one end the junction does not follow the germline gene, possibly because of a read error. V is TRBV5-4 and J is TRBJ2-5, with D unresolved. CDR1 SGHNT and CDR2 YYREEE come from the germline V gene (reference sequence). This CDR3 contains 13 residues. CDR3 nucleotides: TGTGCCTGCAGCTTTCAAAATGGAAAGACCCAGTACTTC. Translating gives CACSFQNGKTQYF.

Turning to this clonotype: At one end, the junction sequence differs from germline, possibly due to a read error. The V and J genes are TRBV6-5 and TRBJ1-2; D call uncertain. The CDR3 runs to 12 residues. Germline lookup yields CDR1 MNHEY and CDR2 SVGAGI. This CDR3 is CASSSGEYGYIF. CDR3 DNA: TGTGCCAGCAGTAGTGGGGAATATGGCTACATCTTC.

Of note for this clonotype: A much larger clone lies one base from this, so it may be a read error. This sequence joins TRBV12-3 or TRBV12-4 and TRBJ1-1; 7 bases are a match to TRBD1. The CDR3 contains 15 residues. The CDR3 nucleotides read TGTGACAGCAGTTTAGCCGGGACAGTGAACACTGAAGCTTTCTTT. Translating it yields CDSSLAGTVNTEAFF.

A word on this clonotype: This could be a read error, since a much larger clone is one nucleotide away. The chain recombines TRBV12-3 or TRBV12-4 with TRBJ1-2; D not certain. V lost 10 bases, J lost 4 bases, and 13 bases lay in between. The CDR3 is made up of 12 amino acids. DNA of the CDR3: TGTGCCAACAGCAGACAAGCCTATGGCTACACCTTC. Its protein is CANSRQAYGYTF.